This record looks at one T cell receptor beta chain sequence and its context. The antigen is undetermined. V was trimmed by 3 bases and J by 1 base, leaving 16 bases between them. Germline CDR1 GTSNPN, CDR2 SVGIG (reference sequence). The CDR3 runs to 15 residues. This entry belongs to a study of cytomegalovirus exposure and HLA in healthy donors. At the level of the study: HLA-typed donors contributed 80 million to 85 million unique TCRs, which were held in an early data release.

The PCR used 60 Vbeta and 13 Jbeta primers. Profiling relied on immunoSEQ multiplex PCR, and the TCRdb table lists in-frame clones only, not all of them. The sample includes about 110,000 clones, around 73% of them seen just once. Study-level results: Productive status was seen about 87% or about 30% of the time for most TCR beta V segments in an earlier analysis. Reportedly, TCR beta sequences accurately predicted HLA-A and HLA-B alleles in most subjects.

The sequence was obtained from a man aged 30 to 45 in good health and CMV-seronegative. The V gene is TRBV30, the J gene TRBJ2-7; tentative D call: TRBD1 (5 bases). Sequences were obtained from PBMCs. DNA for the CDR3: TGTGCCTGGAGGGGTCAGGGAAAGGCGTCCTACGAGCAGTACTTC. Translation gives CAWRGQGKASYEQYF.